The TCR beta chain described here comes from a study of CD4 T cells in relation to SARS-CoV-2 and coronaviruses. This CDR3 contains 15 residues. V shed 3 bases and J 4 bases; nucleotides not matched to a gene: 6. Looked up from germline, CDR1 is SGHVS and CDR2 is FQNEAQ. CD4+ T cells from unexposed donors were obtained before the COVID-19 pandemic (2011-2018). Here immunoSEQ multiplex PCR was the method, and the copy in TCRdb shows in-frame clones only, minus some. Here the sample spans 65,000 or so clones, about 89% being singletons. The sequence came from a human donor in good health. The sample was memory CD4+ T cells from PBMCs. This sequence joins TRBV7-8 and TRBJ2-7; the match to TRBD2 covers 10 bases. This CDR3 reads CASSLTLAGIYEQYF. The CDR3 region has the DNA TGTGCCAGCAGCTTGACACTAGCGGGAATTTACGAGCAGTACTTC.